Reported below is one TCR beta chain. Each CDR3 protein gets one entry after TCRdb re-called the 5' RACE reads with MiXCR. The table includes about 83,000 distinct CDR3 sequences, more than 9% detected once. The length of the CDR3 is 16 residues. V lost 7 bases to trimming and J lost 3 bases; unmatched junction nucleotides: 12. The V gene's germline CDR1 is MNHEY and CDR2 SMNVEV (reference sequence). These data come from a study of early T cells in non-severe SARS-CoV-2 infection. Sequences were derived from whole blood, sampled at baseline. This chain uses TRBV27 with TRBJ2-3, with 8 bases fitting TRBD2. This TCR came from an adult who was a healthcare worker with PCR-confirmed SARS-CoV-2 infection or an uninfected control (not recorded which). CDR3 region: CASTSSGLAGTDTQYF. CDR3 coding DNA: TGTGCCAGCACCTCCTCGGGTCTAGCGGGTACAGATACGCAGTATTTT.